Below, 3 T cell receptor beta chains from the same sample are listed, as sequenced in a study of cytomegalovirus exposure and HLA in healthy donors. The PCR used 60 Vbeta and 13 Jbeta primers. Method: immunoSEQ multiplex PCR; TCRdb's copy keeps in-frame clones and lacks some. The sample has roughly 150,000 clones; approximately 77% are singletons. Material for sequencing was PBMCs. The receptor set was obtained from a man between 18 and 29 years old in good health and CMV-seronegative.

This clone was seen a single time. This rearrangement joins TRBV10-3 to TRBJ2-5, with TRBD2 identical over 8 bases. The CDR3 sequence is 17 residues long. Trimming took 10 bases from V and 1 from J; bases not matched to a gene: 17. From germline, CDR1 is ENHRY and CDR2 SYGVKD. Here the CDR3 DNA reads TGTGCCACAAGGTCAGCGGGAGTCGGGAGCCCCCAAGAGACCCAGTACTTC. Its protein product is CATRSAGVGSPQETQYF.

The rearrangement links TRBV27 to TRBJ1-1; 7 bases are shared with TRBD1. The germline V gene has CDR1 MNHEY and CDR2 SMNVEV (reference sequence). CDR3 length: 14 amino acids. V was pared by 5 bases and J by 4 bases, with 7 bases of the junction left unmatched. The CDR3 spells CASSVRQGGTEAFF. The CDR3 DNA sequence: TGTGCCAGCAGTGTACGACAGGGAGGCACTGAAGCTTTCTTT.

The V and J genes are TRBV7-8 and TRBJ1-1; 10 bases are shared with TRBD1. This CDR3 contains 15 residues. Germline V CDR1 and CDR2: SGHVS, FQNEAQ. After removal of 4 bases from V and 3 bases from J, the junction contained 5 bases not matched to a gene. The DNA for the CDR3 is TGTGCCAGCAGCTACCCGGGACAGGGGCACACTGAAGCTTTCTTT. Amino acid sequence: CASSYPGQGHTEAFF.